The 26 T cell receptor beta chains presented below share a single source sample, sequenced in a study of T-cell memory formation after mild COVID-19. TCRdb processed the 5' RACE reads anew with MiXCR; each CDR3 protein has one entry. The profile covers 350,000 or so distinct CDR3 sequences, with 10% to 15% appearing a single time and roughly 23% taken by the ten largest. The sequenced sample consisted of PBMCs or a T cell subset sorted from them (not recorded which). These receptors were obtained from a man younger than 35 who had mild COVID-19 (a few samples of this study predate the infection). Cell type and time point are not known.

This clonotype was seen more than once but under ten times. The chain employs TRBV4-1 and TRBJ1-5, with no clear D. Germline assignment: CDR1 MGHRA and CDR2 YSYEKL. This CDR3 has 14 amino acids. V lost 1 base and J 2 bases, leaving 6 bases between the germline ends. The chain's CDR3 is CASSQVGGNQPQHF. The CDR3, as DNA: TGCGCCAGCAGCCAAGTTGGAGGCAATCAGCCCCAGCATTTT.

This chain links TRBV12-3 or TRBV12-4 with TRBJ2-7; no firm D call. This CDR3 has 13 residues. Trimming stripped 3 bases from V and 5 bases from J, with 11 bases between. The CDR3, as DNA: TGTGCCAGCAGTTTTAGTGGGCCAGACGAGCAGTACTTC. The encoded protein is CASSFSGPDEQYF.

This clonotype has only a few counts. The J gene is TRBJ2-1, the V gene TRBV12-3 or TRBV12-4; TRBD2 agrees at 12 bases. Trimming cost V 6 bases and J 1 base; bases outside gene matches: 4. This CDR3 contains 16 residues. CDR3 residues: CASSVTSGGSYNEQFF. CDR3 bases: TGTGCCAGCAGCGTCACTAGCGGGGGGTCCTACAATGAGCAGTTCTTC.

J is TRBJ1-2 and V is TRBV19; TRBD1 matches 8 bases. The CDR3 is 15 amino acids. CDR1 is LNHDA, CDR2 SQIVND, per germline (reference sequence). Losses at the gene ends were 4 bases for V and 4 bases for J; bases not matched to a gene: 8. In DNA form, the CDR3 reads TGTGCCAGTAGTAGAGGACAGGGACTCTCCTATGGCTACACCTTC. Encoded protein: CASSRGQGLSYGYTF.

This clonotype came up many times. The rearrangement links TRBV15 to TRBJ2-5; 9 bases are shared with TRBD1. Trimming removed 8 bases from V and 0 bases from J; junction bases left unmatched: 10. In germline, CDR1 is LNHNV, CDR2 YYDKDF (reference sequence). The CDR3 has 16 residues. The CDR3 sequence: CATQTDDRGYQETQYF. Written as DNA, the CDR3 is TGTGCCACCCAAACTGACGACAGGGGGTACCAAGAGACCCAGTACTTC.

This chain connects TRBV3-1 to TRBJ1-2, with D uncertain. Looked up from germline, CDR1 is LGHDT and CDR2 is YNNKEL (reference sequence). The length of the CDR3 is 13 residues. Trimming shortened V by 5 bases and J by 7 bases, and 14 bases separated the two germline ends. The CDR3 DNA reads TGTGCCAGCAGCTTAAGTCGGACGGGTGGCTACACCTTC. This gives the protein CASSLSRTGGYTF.

The CDR3 DNA follows: TGCAGTGCTAGAGGGGAAGGGGAGACCCAGTACTTC. Translated: CSARGEGETQYF. The chain is built from TRBV20-1 and TRBJ2-5; D not resolved. Germline CDR1 is DFQATT and CDR2 is SNEGSKA (reference sequence). CDR3 size: 12 residues. V lost 1 base, J lost 5 bases, and 8 bases lay in between.

CDR3 region: CSARVNQGVYNEQFF. In DNA, the CDR3 is TGCAGTGCTAGAGTAAATCAGGGGGTTTACAATGAGCAGTTCTTC. The rearrangement joins TRBV20-1 to TRBJ2-1, with TRBD1 matching 7 bases. Germline CDR1 and CDR2: DFQATT and SNEGSKA (reference sequence). V trimming: 1 base; J trimming: 4 bases; junction bases outside the gene matches: 7. The CDR3 is 15 amino acids.

This clonotype was counted a few times. The CDR3, as DNA: TGTGCCAGCGAATCCGGGCAAGAGACCCAGTACTTC. Translating gives CASESGQETQYF. The chain is built from TRBV2 and TRBJ2-5; D gene uncertain. The CDR3 has 12 amino acids. V lost 8 bases and J 2 bases, leaving 9 bases between the germline ends. Germline V lookup: CDR1 SNHLY, CDR2 FYNNEI.

This chain links TRBV18 with TRBJ1-2; D unresolved. The CDR3 is made up of 13 amino acids. V was pared by 6 bases and J by 4 bases, with 12 bases between. Germline loops: CDR1 KGHSH, CDR2 LQKENI. The CDR3 loop is CASSEDHSYGYTF. Written as DNA, the CDR3 is TGTGCCAGCTCCGAGGATCACAGCTATGGCTACACCTTC.

This chain joins TRBV9 and TRBJ2-5; 11 bases fit TRBD2. Losses at the gene ends were 3 bases for V and 3 bases for J; bases not matched to a gene: 4. Germline CDR1 SGDLS, CDR2 YYNGEE. This CDR3 spans 15 amino acids. The CDR3 reads CASSGLAGWEETQYF. The CDR3 nucleotides read TGTGCCAGCAGCGGACTAGCGGGGTGGGAAGAGACCCAGTACTTC.

This clonotype was seen many times. The chain recombines TRBV5-1 with TRBJ1-1; D remains unclear. The CDR3 spans 13 residues. Germline CDR1 reads SGHRS; CDR2 reads YFSETQ. V was cut by 1 base and J by 0 bases, with 4 bases left in between. The CDR3 DNA reads as TGCGCCAGCAGCTTGTCAGTGAACACTGAAGCTTTCTTT. Translated: CASSLSVNTEAFF.

In this sample, this clonotype turned up a few times. This rearrangement joins TRBV6-5 to TRBJ1-1; D remains unclear. This CDR3 spans 18 amino acids. The germline gives CDR1 MNHEY, CDR2 SVGAGI. V lost 0 bases, J lost 2 bases, and 19 bases lay in between. For the CDR3, the DNA is TGTGCCAGCAGTTACTCCATAGTGCGGGCCCCCGGTAACACTGAAGCTTTCTTT. It yields the protein CASSYSIVRAPGNTEAFF.

This clonotype was detected only a few times. The chain uses TRBV5-1 and TRBJ2-6; D is unresolved. CDR1 and CDR2 from the germline V gene are SGHRS and YFSETQ. The CDR3 extends over 16 amino acids. V lost 0 bases, J lost 0 bases, and 7 bases lay in between. The CDR3 coding sequence is TGCGCCAGCAGCTTGGCCGGGCACTCTGGGGCCAACGTCCTGACTTTC. Protein sequence: CASSLAGHSGANVLTF.

This clonotype has more than one count but fewer than ten. J is TRBJ2-7 and V is TRBV10-1, with D possibly TRBD2 on 5 matching bases. Trimming shortened V by 3 bases and J by 6 bases, and 12 bases separated the two germline ends. Germline V lookup: CDR1 WNHNN, CDR2 SYGVQD (reference sequence). This CDR3 has 13 residues. The CDR3 DNA reads TGCGCCAGCAGTGACTCTAGGACTCGCGAGCAGTACTTC. It specifies CASSDSRTREQYF.

V gene TRBV18 combines with J gene TRBJ2-7; the D call may be TRBD1 or TRBD2 (6 bases each). The CDR3 runs 16 residues. V shed 3 bases and J shed 6 bases, with 21 bases lying between them. The V gene's germline CDR1 is KGHSH and CDR2 LQKENI. CDR3 loop: CASSPTWGAQSPEQYF. CDR3 DNA: TGTGCCAGCTCACCGACGTGGGGGGCTCAGTCCCCCGAGCAGTACTTC. Combining the CDR3 with reference TRBV18 and TRBJ2-7 gives the whole variable domain NAGVMQNPRHLVRRRGQEARLRCSPMKGHSHVYWYRQLPEEGLKFMVYLQKENIIDESGMPKERFSAEFPKEGPSILRIQQVVRGDSAAYFCASSPTWGAQSPEQYFGPGTRLTVT.

This clonotype was observed at least ten times. This sequence joins TRBV2 and TRBJ2-7; no clear D. The CDR3 extends over 16 amino acids. Germline V gives CDR1 SNHLY, CDR2 FYNNEI. Trimming stripped 3 bases from V and 6 bases from J, with 21 bases between. The CDR3 nucleotides read TGTGCCAGCAGTGAGTTCGTGGAGCTCAGGCTCGGCGAGCAGTACTTC. Its translation: CASSEFVELRLGEQYF.

This chain joins TRBV10-3 and TRBJ1-1; TRBD1 aligns across 9 bases. The junction had 10 bases not matched to a gene; V was cut back by 3 bases and J by 5 bases. Germline V gives CDR1 ENHRY, CDR2 SYGVKD. This CDR3 is 16 amino acids long. The DNA of the CDR3 is TGTGCCATCAGTGATTCCGGGACAGGGTGGGGGACTGAAGCTTTCTTT. Its protein product is CAISDSGTGWGTEAFF.

This clonotype was detected a few times. The chain carries TRBV29-1 and TRBJ2-5; D not resolved. The CDR3 covers 13 residues. The ends were cut back, 4 bases at V and 2 bases at J, with 11 bases in the middle. Germline V gene lookup returns CDR1 SQVTM and CDR2 ANQGSEA. The CDR3 DNA reads TGCAGCGTTGGGCGACAAGAACAAGAGACCCAGTACTTC. This encodes CSVGRQEQETQYF.

The chain couples TRBV27 to TRBJ1-5, with D uncertain. In germline, CDR1 is MNHEY, CDR2 SMNVEV (reference sequence). V gave up 8 bases and J gave up 1 base, with 9 bases separating them. The CDR3 spans 13 residues. In DNA, the CDR3 is TGTGCCAGCGGTTGGGCCAGCAATCAGCCCCAGCATTTT. This encodes CASGWASNQPQHF.

V and J are TRBV6-6 and TRBJ2-7; D is uncertain. This CDR3 region has 15 residues. Trimming left V 1 base short and J 0 bases short, with 10 bases between. Germline V CDR1 and CDR2: MNHNY, SVGAGI (reference sequence). The CDR3 nucleotides are TGTGCCAGCAGTTACTTAGGGATAAGCTCCTACGAGCAGTACTTC. It yields the protein CASSYLGISSYEQYF.

This sequence joins TRBV4-1 and TRBJ1-5, with 7 bases lining up with TRBD1. Germline lookup yields CDR1 MGHRA and CDR2 YSYEKL. The CDR3 consists of 15 residues. With V trimmed by 1 base and J by 3 bases, 3 bases remained unmatched. The CDR3 sequence: CASSQGDSNNQPQHF. DNA of the CDR3: TGCGCCAGCAGCCAAGGGGACAGTAACAATCAGCCCCAGCATTTT.

A note on this clonotype: The conserved phenylalanine or tryptophan is not found at the CDR3 terminus, so this likely reflects a read error. It is unclear where the CDR3 begins or ends on the DNA, so no DNA is shown, and the CDR3 is as TCRdb lists it. V and J are TRBV9 and TRBJ1-6. Germline V gene sequence: CDR1 SGDLS, CDR2 YYNGEE. With termini counted, the CDR3 has 13 amino acids. CDR3 region: CASSVATPGTGYV.

The chain links TRBV4-3 to TRBJ2-4; D is uncertain. The CDR3 length is 13 residues. Germline V gene sequence: CDR1 LGHNA, CDR2 YSLEER. The V end lost 1 base, the J end lost 6 bases, and 7 bases lay between the germline ends. The CDR3 region is CASSQGLINIQYF. For the CDR3, the DNA is TGCGCCAGCAGCCAAGGTCTGATAAACATTCAGTACTTC.

The chain joins TRBV5-1 to TRBJ1-1; tentative D call: TRBD1 (5 bases). The CDR3 consists of 12 residues. Germline V gene data show CDR1 as SGHRS and CDR2 as YFSETQ. Between the trimmed V and J ends, which lost 4 bases and 6 bases, there was a span of 10 bases. The CDR3 DNA reads as TGCGCCAGCAGCCCTGGGGGGGCTGAAGCTTTCTTT. Translation gives CASSPGGAEAFF.

This clonotype came up a few times. The chain links TRBV19 to TRBJ2-1; 14 bases line up with TRBD2. The CDR3 loop spans 15 amino acids. With 8 bases clipped from V and 8 bases from J, the junction kept 8 bases outside the gene matches. Germline CDR1 and CDR2: LNHDA and SQIVND (reference sequence). This CDR3 reads CASSRTSGGSHEQFF. The CDR3 DNA reads as TGTGCCAGTTCCCGGACTAGCGGGGGGTCCCATGAGCAGTTCTTC. Full variable domain (outside the CDR3, taken from reference TRBV19 and TRBJ2-1): DGGITQSPKYLFRKEGQNVTLSCEQNLNHDAMYWYRQDPGQGLRLIYYSQIVNDFQKGDIAEGYSVSREKKESFPLTVTSAQKNPTAFYLCASSRTSGGSHEQFFGPGTRLTVL.